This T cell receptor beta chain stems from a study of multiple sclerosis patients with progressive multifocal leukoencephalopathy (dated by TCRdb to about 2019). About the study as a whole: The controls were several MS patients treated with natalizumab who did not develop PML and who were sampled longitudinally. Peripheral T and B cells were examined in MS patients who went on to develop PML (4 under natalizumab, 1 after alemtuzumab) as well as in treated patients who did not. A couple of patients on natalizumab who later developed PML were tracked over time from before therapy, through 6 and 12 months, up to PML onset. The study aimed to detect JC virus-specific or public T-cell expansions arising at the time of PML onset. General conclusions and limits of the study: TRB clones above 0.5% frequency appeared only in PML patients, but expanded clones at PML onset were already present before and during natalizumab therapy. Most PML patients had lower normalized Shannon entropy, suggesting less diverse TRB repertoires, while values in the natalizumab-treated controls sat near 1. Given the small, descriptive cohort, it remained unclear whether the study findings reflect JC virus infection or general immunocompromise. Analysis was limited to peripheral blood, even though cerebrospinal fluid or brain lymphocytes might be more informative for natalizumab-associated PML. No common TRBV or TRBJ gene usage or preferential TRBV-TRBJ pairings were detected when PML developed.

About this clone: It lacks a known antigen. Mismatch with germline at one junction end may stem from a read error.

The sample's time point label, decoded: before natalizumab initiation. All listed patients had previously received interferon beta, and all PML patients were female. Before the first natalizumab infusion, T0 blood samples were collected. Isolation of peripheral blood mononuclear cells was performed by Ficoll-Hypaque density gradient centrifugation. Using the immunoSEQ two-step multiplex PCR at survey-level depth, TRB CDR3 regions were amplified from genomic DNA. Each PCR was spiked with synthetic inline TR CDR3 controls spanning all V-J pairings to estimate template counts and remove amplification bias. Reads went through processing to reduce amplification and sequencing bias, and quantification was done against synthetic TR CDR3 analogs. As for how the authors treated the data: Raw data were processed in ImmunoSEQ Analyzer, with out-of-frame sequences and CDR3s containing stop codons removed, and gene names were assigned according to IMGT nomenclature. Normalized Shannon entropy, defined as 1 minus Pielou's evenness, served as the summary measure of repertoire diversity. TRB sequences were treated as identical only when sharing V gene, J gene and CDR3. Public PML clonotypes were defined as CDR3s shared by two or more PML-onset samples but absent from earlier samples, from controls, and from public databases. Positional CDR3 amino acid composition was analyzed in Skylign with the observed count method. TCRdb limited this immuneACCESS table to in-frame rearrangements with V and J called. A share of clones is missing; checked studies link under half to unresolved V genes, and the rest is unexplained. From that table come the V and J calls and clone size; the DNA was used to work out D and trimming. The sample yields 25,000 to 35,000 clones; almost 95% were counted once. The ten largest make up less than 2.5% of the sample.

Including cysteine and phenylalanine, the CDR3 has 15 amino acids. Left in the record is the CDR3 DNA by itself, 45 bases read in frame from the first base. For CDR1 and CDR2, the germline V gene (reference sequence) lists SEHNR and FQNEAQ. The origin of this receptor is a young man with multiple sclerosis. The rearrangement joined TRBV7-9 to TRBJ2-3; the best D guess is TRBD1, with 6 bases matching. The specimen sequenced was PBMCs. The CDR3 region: CAGSLDRLSTDTQYF. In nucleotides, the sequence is TGTGCCGGCAGCTTAGACAGGCTTAGCACAGATACGCAGTATTTT.